This entry lists 6 T cell receptor beta chains sequenced from one sample in a study of cytomegalovirus exposure and HLA in healthy donors. Primers for the PCR totalled 60 Vbeta and 13 Jbeta. Here immunoSEQ multiplex PCR was the method, and the copy in TCRdb shows in-frame clones only, minus some. The profile shows some 180,000 clones, 79% of them singletons. Sequenced: PBMCs. The receptor set was obtained from a woman aged 30 to 39 in good health and CMV-seropositive.

This chain joins TRBV5-6 and TRBJ1-2; TRBD1 is a possible D gene (6 bases). This CDR3 region has 15 residues. The germline V and J ends were trimmed by 4 bases and 5 bases, with 18 bases remaining between them. Germline V gene data show CDR1 as SGHDT and CDR2 as YYEEEE. The CDR3 is CASSPGTGSWYGYTF. The CDR3 coding sequence is TGTGCCAGCAGCCCGGGAACAGGGAGTTGGTATGGCTACACCTTC.

This chain uses TRBV4-1 with TRBJ2-5; D is unclear. V dropped 2 bases and J dropped 5 bases, with 18 bases sitting between them. The CDR3 sequence is 16 residues long. Looked up from germline, CDR1 is MGHRA and CDR2 is YSYEKL. The CDR3 nucleotides are TGCGCCAGCAGCCAACGAGGCGGAGACCTCCAGGAGACCCAGTACTTC. This translates into CASSQRGGDLQETQYF.

This chain connects TRBV4-2 to TRBJ1-5; 9 bases align to TRBD1. Germline V gene sequence: CDR1 LGHNA, CDR2 YNFKEQ. CDR3 length equals 16 residues. The J segment lost 7 bases and the V segment lost 3 bases, leaving 10 bases of the junction unmatched. CDR3 protein: CASSHDPRQGVQPQHF. The CDR3 nucleotides are TGTGCCAGCAGCCACGACCCAAGACAGGGGGTGCAGCCCCAGCATTTT.

The genes are TRBV11-3 and TRBJ2-7; TRBD1 might be the D (8 bases). The CDR3 extends over 15 amino acids. The ends were cut back, 5 bases at V and 4 bases at J, with 18 bases in the middle. The germline V gene has CDR1 SGHNT and CDR2 YENEEA. The CDR3 loop is CASSLGGTGLYEQYF. The CDR3 nucleotides read TGTGCCAGCAGCCTCGGGGGGACAGGCCTATACGAGCAGTACTTC.

The CDR3 spells CASSDQGAGGDEQFF. CDR3 sequence (DNA): TGTGCCAGCAGTGATCAAGGCGCGGGAGGGGATGAGCAGTTCTTC. The rearrangement joins TRBV6-4 to TRBJ2-1, with 9 bases aligning to TRBD2. The ends lost 3 bases at V and 8 bases at J; junction bases unmatched: 8. This CDR3 comprises 15 residues. Per the germline V gene, CDR1 is MRHNA and CDR2 is SNTAGT.

The chain has TRBV5-6 and TRBJ2-7; D remains ambiguous. Per germline, CDR1 SGHDT and CDR2 YYEEEE. Trimming stripped 2 bases from V and 0 bases from J, with 9 bases between. The CDR3 covers 14 residues. For the CDR3, the DNA is TGTGCCAGCAGCTTTGTAGTGAGCTCCTACGAGCAGTACTTC. Translation gives CASSFVVSSYEQYF.